The clone carrying this T cell receptor (beta chain) occurred many times. Its antigen remains unidentified. TCR beta CDR3 sequences were amplified from RNA transcripts. The study used the HTBI primer set for a first-round RT-PCR of the TCR CDR3. MiXCR was run by TCRdb on the multiplex PCR reads, yielding one entry per CDR3 protein. This table has roughly 240,000 distinct CDR3 sequences, around 26% appearing once. CDR1 is SGHRS, CDR2 YFSETQ, per germline. The CDR3 spans 12 residues. V was trimmed by 3 bases and J by 12 bases, leaving 16 bases between them. The sample is drawn from a study of T cells in Graves' hyperthyroidism and ophthalmopathy. Study results and caveats: Expanded thyroid clonotypes (above 0.001) were mostly also found in blood.

This receptor was identified in a middle-aged woman with Graves' ophthalmopathy. The specimen sequenced was blood. The chain has TRBV5-1 and TRBJ2-7; possible D gene TRBD2, 5 bases. The CDR3 reads CASSSNPGLPYF. CDR3 bases: TGCGCCAGCAGCTCGAACCCTGGACTCCCGTACTTC.